This T cell receptor (beta chain) was sequenced during a study of control samples from healthy donors and cancer patients. TCRdb's copy holds only in-frame clones and misses some; the assay was immunoSEQ multiplex PCR. The sample lists around 27,000 clones, roughly 85% occurring once. Looked up from germline, CDR1 is SGHAT and CDR2 is FQNNGV. CDR3 length: 15 residues. With 3 bases removed from V and 4 bases from J, the gap between germline ends came to 15 bases. This rearrangement joins TRBV11-2 to TRBJ1-2; D is unclear. Sequenced material: PBMCs. The sequence was collected from a woman aged 60 to 75 with head and neck cancer. The CDR3 region is CASSFGPASSYGYTF. For the CDR3, the DNA is TGTGCCAGCAGCTTCGGTCCAGCGAGTAGCTATGGCTACACCTTC.